This entry lists 12 T cell receptor beta chains sequenced from one sample in a study of vaccination and CD4 T cells after COVID-19 (dated by TCRdb to between 2021 and 2022). Antigens for these TCRs are unknown. The library was obtained by PCR. This sample was sequenced with an Illumina iSeq 100. TCR sequencing of DNA from cultured CD4+ T cells used the Oncomine TCR Beta short-read assay at the Johns Hopkins FTIC core. TCRdb reanalyzed the raw reads on its own, using fastp at Q25 for trimming and MiXCR for clone calling, and kept in-frame beta chains. Duplicate CDR3 protein sequences are folded into a single record with the most common DNA and genes. In this sample the table shows 6,500 to 8,500 distinct CDR3 sequences, approximately 40% of which occur a single time. 15% to 20% of the sample rests with the top ten. The sample's treatment or condition, from its label and the paper: roughly 10-day PBMC culture with coronavirus spike peptide pools or control peptides (ViraFEST assay). CD4+ T cells from unexposed donors were collected before the COVID-19 pandemic (2011-2018).

Sequenced material: CD4+ T cells from blood, cultured in vitro. These receptor sequences come from a human donor in good health.

The sample holds a few counts of this clonotype. The J gene is TRBJ2-5, the V gene TRBV6-2 or TRBV6-3; maybe TRBD1 (6 bases). The CDR3 totals 13 residues. Trimming left V 4 bases short and J 4 bases short, with 10 bases between. Germline CDR1 is MNHEY and CDR2 is SVGEGT. The CDR3 reads CASSFQGRETQYF. DNA for the CDR3: TGTGCCAGCAGTTTTCAGGGGAGAGAGACCCAGTACTTC.

The chain combines TRBV28 with TRBJ2-3; TRBD2 matches 9 bases. V was clipped by 3 bases and J by 6 bases; unmatched bases: 7. The CDR3 totals 15 residues. Germline CDR1 MDHEN, CDR2 SYDVKM. The DNA for the CDR3 is TGTGCCAGCAGTTTTCGCGGGGGGGCCGGGGATACGCAGTATTTT. It translates to CASSFRGGAGDTQYF.

The rearrangement links TRBV2 to TRBJ2-1, with 9 bases fitting TRBD1. J gave up 9 bases and V 6 bases, and 9 bases lay outside the gene matches. CDR1 and CDR2 from the germline V gene are SNHLY and FYNNEI. The CDR3 is made up of 14 amino acids. In nucleotides, the CDR3 is TGTGCCAGCAGACAGGGGGCGGTTTTAGGTGAGCAGTTCTTC. Protein product: CASRQGAVLGEQFF.

The chain employs TRBV27 and TRBJ2-3, with D tentatively TRBD1 (6 bases). This CDR3 is built from 18 residues. The V end was cut by 6 bases, the J end by 4 bases, with 26 bases between. From germline, CDR1 is MNHEY and CDR2 SMNVEV (reference sequence). The CDR3 reads CASSRKSKGSWGPDTQYF. In DNA form, the CDR3 reads TGTGCCAGCAGCCGGAAATCTAAAGGATCGTGGGGGCCAGATACGCAGTATTTT.

J is TRBJ1-5 and V is TRBV19; D is possibly TRBD1 (5 bases). The CDR3 length is 19 residues. Germline assignment: CDR1 LNHDA and CDR2 SQIVND (reference sequence). The germline V and J ends were trimmed by 6 bases and 5 bases, with 29 bases remaining between them. The CDR3 is CASSPPLIFVRAGDQPQHF. The DNA for the CDR3 is TGTGCCAGTAGCCCTCCGCTTATTTTTGTCAGGGCGGGAGATCAGCCCCAGCATTTT. The variable domain in full, with the rest retrieved from reference TRBV19 and TRBJ1-5, is DGGITQSPKYLFRKEGQNVTLSCEQNLNHDAMYWYRQDPGQGLRLIYYSQIVNDFQKGDIAEGYSVSREKKESFPLTVTSAQKNPTAFYLCASSPPLIFVRAGDQPQHFGDGTRLSIL.

This clonotype occurred a few times. The rearrangement links TRBV7-2 to TRBJ1-2; 10 nucleotides match TRBD1. J gave up 4 bases and V 5 bases, and 16 bases lay outside the gene matches. Germline loops: CDR1 SGHTA, CDR2 FQGNSA. The CDR3 sequence is 18 residues long. The CDR3 coding sequence is TGTGCCAGCAGCCCCCGTCCCGGGACAGGGGCGGGCTTCTATGGCTACACCTTC. It yields the protein CASSPRPGTGAGFYGYTF.

This clonotype was seen just once. The rearrangement links TRBV7-6 to TRBJ1-4; the match to TRBD1 covers 8 bases. The J segment lost 7 bases and the V segment lost 5 bases, leaving 6 bases of the junction unmatched. CDR1 is SGHVS and CDR2 is FNYEAQ in the germline V gene. CDR3 length: 14 amino acids. CDR3 sequence reads: CASSEDRGAEKLFF. CDR3 DNA sequence: TGTGCCAGCAGCGAAGACAGGGGAGCTGAAAAACTGTTTTTT.

This clonotype was counted only a few times. CDR3 DNA sequence: TGTGCCAGCAGCCCTAAACAGGGTAGGAATGGCTACACCTTC. The encoded protein is CASSPKQGRNGYTF. The rearrangement joins TRBV12-3 or TRBV12-4 to TRBJ1-2, with D possibly being TRBD1 (6 bases). The CDR3 loop spans 14 amino acids. V lost 6 bases and J lost 6, with 17 bases in between.

The V and J genes are TRBV12-3 or TRBV12-4 and TRBJ1-5; no clear D. Trimming shortened V by 5 bases and J by 4 bases, and 6 bases separated the two germline ends. The CDR3 is made up of 12 amino acids. Here the CDR3 reads CASSHYNQPQHF. The CDR3 DNA reads as TGTGCCAGCAGTCATTATAATCAGCCCCAGCATTTT.

This clonotype showed up just once. The chain links TRBV30 to TRBJ2-6; no firm D call. The CDR3 extends over 16 amino acids. Germline CDR1 reads GTSNPN; CDR2 reads SVGIG (reference sequence). Trimming took off 4 bases at V and 2 bases at J, with 15 bases between the two ends. CDR3: CAWTWGLGAGANVLTF. DNA of the CDR3: TGTGCCTGGACCTGGGGTTTGGGTGCTGGGGCCAACGTCCTGACTTTC.

This clonotype turned up a few times. The chain recombines TRBV6-2 or TRBV6-3 with TRBJ2-5; 8 bases line up with TRBD2. CDR1 is MNHEY, CDR2 SVGEGT, per germline. Trimming took 4 bases from V and 8 from J; bases not matched to a gene: 9. There are 14 residues in the CDR3. CDR3 nucleotides: TGTGCCAGCAGTTCCATCGGGACTAGTCGTACCCAGTACTTC. It specifies CASSSIGTSRTQYF.

This clonotype was seen only a few times. The chain recombines TRBV7-6 with TRBJ1-2, with TRBD1 identical over 11 bases. Per the germline V gene, CDR1 is SGHVS and CDR2 is FNYEAQ. V lost 5 bases to trimming and J lost 8 bases; unmatched junction nucleotides: 10. The CDR3 is 15 residues long. The CDR3 DNA sequence: TGTGCCAGCAGCCCGAGGTGGACAGGGGGCCAGGGCTACACCTTC. Its translation: CASSPRWTGGQGYTF.